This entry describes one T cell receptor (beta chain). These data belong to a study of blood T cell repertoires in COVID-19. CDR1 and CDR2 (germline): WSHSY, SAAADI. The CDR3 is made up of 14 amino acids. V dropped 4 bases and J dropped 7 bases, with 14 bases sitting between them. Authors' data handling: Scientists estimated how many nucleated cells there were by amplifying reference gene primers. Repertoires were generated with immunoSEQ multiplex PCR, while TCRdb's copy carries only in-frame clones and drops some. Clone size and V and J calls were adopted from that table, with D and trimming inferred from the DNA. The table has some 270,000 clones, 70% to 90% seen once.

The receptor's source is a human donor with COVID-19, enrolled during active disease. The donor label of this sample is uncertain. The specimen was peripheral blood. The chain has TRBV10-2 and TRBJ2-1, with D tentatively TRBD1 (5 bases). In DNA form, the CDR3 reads TGCGCCAGCAGTGGACAGTCCCAAGGGAATGAGCAGTTCTTC. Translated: CASSGQSQGNEQFF.